Below, 13 T cell receptor beta chains from the same sample are listed, as sequenced in a study of Ad26.COV2.S vaccination and SARS-CoV-2 variants. The assay was immunoSEQ multiplex PCR, and TCRdb's table has in-frame clones only and misses some. The sample holds some 7,000 clones; roughly 84% are singletons and the top ten take roughly 32%. The specimen was peripheral blood, collected after recovery from COVID-19. Every receptor here comes from a human donor who had recovered from COVID-19.

This clone appeared a few times. The chain links TRBV7-2 to TRBJ1-2; the D gene is possibly TRBD1 (6 bases). Germline CDR1 and CDR2: SGHTA and FQGNSA. The length of the CDR3 is 13 residues. The V end lost 5 bases, the J end lost 8 bases, and 15 bases lay between the germline ends. The CDR3 protein is CASSPQGGRGYTF. The CDR3 DNA follows: TGTGCCAGCAGCCCGCAAGGGGGTCGAGGCTACACCTTC.

V usage is TRBV5-6 and J usage is TRBJ1-4; D is unclear. The CDR3 covers 16 residues. V was trimmed by 0 bases and J by 4 bases, leaving 13 bases between them. Per germline, CDR1 SGHDT and CDR2 YYEEEE. CDR3 DNA: TGTGCCAGCAGCTTGGGTAGAGGGTTGGTTAATGAAAAACTGTTTTTT. Translation: CASSLGRGLVNEKLFF.

This rearrangement joins TRBV5-4 to TRBJ2-1, with TRBD2 identical over 13 bases. This CDR3 is built from 17 residues. With 6 bases clipped from V and 3 bases from J, the junction kept 9 bases outside the gene matches. The germline CDR1 and CDR2 sequences are SGHNT and YYREEE (reference sequence). The CDR3 DNA reads as TGTGCCAGCACCCGGGGGACTAGCGGGACCCTCTACAATGAGCAGTTCTTC. It yields the protein CASTRGTSGTLYNEQFF.

The V and J genes are TRBV5-1 and TRBJ1-1, with D tentatively TRBD1 (6 bases). The CDR3 contains 15 residues. Germline assignment: CDR1 SGHRS and CDR2 YFSETQ. The V and J ends lost 6 bases and 3 bases respectively, with 18 bases between them. CDR3 nucleotides: TGCGCCAGCACCCCGGGGGGGGCGGCTGACACTGAAGCTTTCTTT. Amino acids: CASTPGGAADTEAFF.

V gene TRBV6-2 or TRBV6-3 combines with J gene TRBJ2-7; TRBD2 matches 8 bases. The CDR3 contains 13 residues. V was clipped by 4 bases and J by 5 bases; unmatched bases: 4. The V gene's germline CDR1 is MNHEY and CDR2 SVGEGT. CDR3 loop: CASSSSGLHEQYF. The CDR3, as DNA: TGTGCCAGCAGTTCTAGCGGGCTGCACGAGCAGTACTTC.

This clone was counted a single time. V is TRBV12-5 and J is TRBJ2-1; D is undetermined. Trimming cost V 1 base and J 9 bases, with 13 bases left between them. Germline CDR1 and CDR2: LGHNT and FRNRAP. The CDR3 length is 14 residues. The CDR3 coding sequence is TGTGCTAGTGGTTTGGCAGTCGACGGCGGTGAGCAGTTCTTC. Its protein product is CASGLAVDGGEQFF.

The chain has TRBV7-9 and TRBJ2-7; D unclear. The CDR3 totals 15 residues. V lost 4 bases and J 3 bases, leaving 16 bases between the germline ends. Germline-derived CDR1 and CDR2 are SEHNR and FQNEAQ (reference sequence). CDR3: CASSSTRTPSYEQYF. The DNA for the CDR3 is TGTGCCAGCAGCTCCACGCGGACCCCCAGCTACGAGCAGTACTTC.

The rearrangement uses TRBV9 and TRBJ2-1, with D perhaps matching TRBD1 (5 bases). V was clipped by 0 bases and J by 0 bases, with 13 bases between them. Germline CDR1 and CDR2: SGDLS and YYNGEE. The CDR3 has 17 residues. The CDR3 sequence is CASSVGARGSSYNEQFF. The CDR3 DNA is TGTGCCAGCAGCGTAGGGGCTAGGGGAAGCTCCTACAATGAGCAGTTCTTC.

This chain connects TRBV18 to TRBJ1-1, with TRBD1 as a possible D gene (5 bases). Trimming left V 6 bases short and J 1 base short, with 18 bases between. CDR1 and CDR2 (germline): KGHSH, LQKENI. The CDR3 runs 16 residues. CDR3 DNA: TGTGCCAGCTCCCGGGGCCTCGAGAGGAGGAACACTGAAGCTTTCTTT. As protein: CASSRGLERRNTEAFF.

The J gene is TRBJ1-2, the V gene TRBV5-4; 7 bases line up with TRBD1. The germline gives CDR1 SGHNT, CDR2 YYREEE (reference sequence). V dropped 0 bases and J dropped 4; count of bases not matched to a gene: 3. The CDR3 has 14 residues. CDR3 sequence: CASSLGQGSYGYTF. The CDR3 DNA follows: TGTGCCAGCAGCTTGGGACAGGGCTCCTATGGCTACACCTTC.

The chain joins TRBV20-1 to TRBJ2-5, with 10 bases that match TRBD2. V dropped 3 bases and J dropped 4; count of bases not matched to a gene: 17. CDR1 is DFQATT and CDR2 is SNEGSKA in the germline V gene (reference sequence). CDR3 size: 18 residues. CDR3 in amino acids: CSASSPPGAGGRGETQYF. CDR3 DNA: TGCAGTGCTAGTTCCCCCCCGGGAGCGGGGGGGCGAGGAGAGACCCAGTACTTC.

This chain connects TRBV27 to TRBJ2-7, with 9 bases fitting TRBD1. With V trimmed by 2 bases and J by 5 bases, 4 bases remained unmatched. This CDR3 is 14 amino acids long. Looked up from germline, CDR1 is MNHEY and CDR2 is SMNVEV (reference sequence). As DNA, the CDR3 is TGTGCCAGCAGTTTAAGGGGACAGGGTAACGAGCAGTACTTC. It is translated as CASSLRGQGNEQYF.

V usage is TRBV7-9 and J usage is TRBJ1-6; tentatively, D is TRBD1 (6 bases). Germline loops: CDR1 SEHNR, CDR2 FQNEAQ (reference sequence). Deletions cut 11 bases from V and 7 bases from J, with 15 bases between. This CDR3 comprises 13 residues. Written as DNA, the CDR3 is TGTGCCCTGGCCGGGGGCATGAATTCACCCCTCCACTTT. Its protein product is CALAGGMNSPLHF.